Included here is one T cell receptor beta chain sequence, with context. J gave up 4 bases and V 1 base, and 6 bases lay outside the gene matches. The germline V gene encodes CDR1 MGHRA and CDR2 YSYEKL. The CDR3 spans 15 residues. Treatment denoted: around 19 received Ad26.COV2.S at low or high dose, single or two shots; roughly 5 received placebo; per-sample allocation not given. Collection of samples fell on day 63 after the first vaccine or placebo injection. This specimen comes from a study of Ad26.COV2.S vaccination and SARS-CoV-2 variants. Clones were read by immunoSEQ multiplex PCR, and TCRdb kept only the in-frame ones, dropping some. The sample carries some 480,000 clones, 87% recorded once.

This rearrangement joins TRBV4-1 to TRBJ2-7; TRBD1 aligns across 8 bases. The sequence was obtained from a person between 18 and 60 years old who received the Ad26.COV2.S COVID-19 vaccine or a placebo. The input for sequencing was peripheral blood, taken in a trial of Ad26.COV2.S vaccine versus placebo. In DNA, the CDR3 is TGCGCCAGCAGCCAAGTTCCAGGGGGCAGGTACGAGCAGTACTTC. The encoded protein is CASSQVPGGRYEQYF.